This T cell receptor beta chain was captured in a study of blood T cell repertoires in COVID-19 (dated by TCRdb to 2018 to 2021). For the wider study: Samples covering the acute and convalescent phases of COVID-19 were provided by collaborators in the United States, Italy and Spain. The prospective study material was composed of cDNA or gDNA derived from T cells, B-cell-depleted T cells, or PBMCs. Subjects who had been exposed to COVID-19, were actively infected with it, or had recovered from it provided the deeply sampled blood TCRbeta repertoires that made up the dataset. The repertoires were released in a freely available public database meant as a resource for research on the immune response to SARS-CoV-2. Samples were obtained from the ongoing ImmuneRACE study (first 160 participants) and from roughly 1,300 subjects provided by 6 global collaborators. A de-identified subject ID, COVID-19 status, age in years and sex were almost always included in the sample metadata. Where available, HLA class I and class II types were obtained from metadata supplied by the sample provider rather than from assay-based typing. General conclusions and limits of the study: Clinical and demographic metadata were provided uncurated, with the amount varying by source and participant.

In the prospective study, participants were about 18 to 89 years old, resided in about two dozen geographic areas of the United States, and were enrolled through a virtual design. To assign participants to cohorts, the prospective study relied on clinical history that participants themselves reported in a screening survey and a study questionnaire. Recovered participants in ImmuneRACE Cohort 3 were defined by two consecutive negative NP/OP PCR tests, clearance by a healthcare professional, or resolution of symptoms. Each participant in the prospective study had whole blood, serum and a nasopharyngeal or oropharyngeal swab collected by mobile phlebotomists. Over an approximately 2-month period, participants in the prospective study had the option of providing additional blood draws and questionnaires. Prospective study blood samples were shipped either frozen or at room temperature before DNA extraction.

The germline V gene (reference sequence) specifies SGHNT as CDR1 and YYREEE as CDR2. V drops 0 bases and J drops 6 bases, leaving 12 bases in between. From the cysteine up to the phenylalanine, the CDR3 has a length of 15 residues. The sequence is cut down to CDR3 DNA, 45 bases in frame from base 1. Details on this clone: Its binding antigen is unknown. Base qualities are not at hand, and no much larger clone is one base apart.

TCRbeta CDR3 regions were amplified from genomic DNA by means of the immunoSEQ Assay, a bias-controlled multiplex PCR. As for the original processing: The number of nucleated cells in each sample was estimated by amplification of reference gene primers within the assay. Sequence reads were collapsed and filtered to measure the absolute abundance of every unique TCRbeta CDR3 rearrangement. For each sample, productive Simpson clonality was calculated as the square root of Simpson's diversity index across productive rearrangements. TCRdb stores this immuneACCESS table with in-frame sequences only. Part of the clones is absent; in the studies checked, under half of the shortfall reflects unresolved V genes, and no reason is known for the rest. D and trimming were read from the DNA, whereas the V and J calls and clone size are those reported in that table. The sample table records 150,000 to 200,000 clones; 89% of these occur just once. Approximately 0.8% of the sample rests with the top ten.

This TCR came from a woman aged 18-35 years who had recovered from COVID-19. The sequence is built from TRBV5-4 and TRBJ2-2; possibly the D gene is TRBD2, per 6 matching bases. The specimen sequenced was PBMCs or T cells enriched from blood (not recorded which). The CDR3 protein is CASSLALGGPGELFF. The sequenced DNA: TGTGCCAGCAGCTTGGCATTGGGGGGACCCGGGGAGCTGTTTTTT.